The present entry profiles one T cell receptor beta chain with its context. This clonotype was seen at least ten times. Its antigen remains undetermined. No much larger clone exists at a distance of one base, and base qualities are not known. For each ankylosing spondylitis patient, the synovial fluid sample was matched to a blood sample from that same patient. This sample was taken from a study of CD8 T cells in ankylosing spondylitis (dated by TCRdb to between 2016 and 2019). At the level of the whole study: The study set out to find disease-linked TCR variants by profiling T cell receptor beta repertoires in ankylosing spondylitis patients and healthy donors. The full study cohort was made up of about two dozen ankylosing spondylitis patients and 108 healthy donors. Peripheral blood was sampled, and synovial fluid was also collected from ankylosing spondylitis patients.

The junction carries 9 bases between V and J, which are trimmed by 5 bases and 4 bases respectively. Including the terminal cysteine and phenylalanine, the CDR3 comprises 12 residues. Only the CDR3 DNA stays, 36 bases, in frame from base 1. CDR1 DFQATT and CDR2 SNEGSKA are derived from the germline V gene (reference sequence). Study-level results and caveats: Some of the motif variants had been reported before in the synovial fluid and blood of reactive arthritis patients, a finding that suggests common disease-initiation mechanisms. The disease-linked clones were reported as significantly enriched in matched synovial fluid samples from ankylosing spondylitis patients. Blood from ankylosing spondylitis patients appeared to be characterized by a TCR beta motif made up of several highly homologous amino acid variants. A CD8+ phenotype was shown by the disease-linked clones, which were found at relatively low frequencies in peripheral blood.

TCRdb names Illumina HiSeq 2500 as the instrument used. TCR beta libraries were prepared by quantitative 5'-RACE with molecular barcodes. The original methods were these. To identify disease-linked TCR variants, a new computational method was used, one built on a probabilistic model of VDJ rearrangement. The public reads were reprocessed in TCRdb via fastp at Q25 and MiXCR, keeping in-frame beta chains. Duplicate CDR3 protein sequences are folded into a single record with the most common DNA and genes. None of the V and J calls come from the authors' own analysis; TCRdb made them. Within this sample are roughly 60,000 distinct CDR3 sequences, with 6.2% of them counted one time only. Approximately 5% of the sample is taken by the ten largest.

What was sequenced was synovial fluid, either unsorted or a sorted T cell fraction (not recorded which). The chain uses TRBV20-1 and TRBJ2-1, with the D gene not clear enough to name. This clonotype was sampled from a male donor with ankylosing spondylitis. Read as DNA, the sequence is TGCAGTGCTGGACCTAGGTACAATGAGCAGTTCTTC. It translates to CSAGPRYNEQFF.